This record covers a single TCR beta chain. Antigen: not known. CDR1 is SGHRS, CDR2 YFSETQ, per germline. V dropped 0 bases and J dropped 6 bases, with 9 bases sitting between them. CDR3 length: 13 amino acids. TCR beta cDNA libraries had unique molecular identifiers. TCRdb re-analysed the PCR reads in MiXCR, keeping a single row per CDR3 protein. The sample comprises about 820,000 distinct CDR3 sequences, roughly 58% of which are singletons, and about 4.8% rests with the top ten. This sample was included in a study of post-analysis software for immune sequencing data. Study at large: The patients showed relapsing-remitting, secondary progressive and progressive-relapsing multiple sclerosis courses. Notes on the study in general: Normalized Chao1 diversity in multiple sclerosis patients fell significantly below that of controls. About five TRBV segments were more frequent in patients than controls; TRBV5-6, TRBV5-1 and TRBV20-1 belonged to this group.

This clonotype originated in a girl aged 10-17 years with multiple sclerosis. The chain employs TRBV5-1 and TRBJ1-1; D is unclear. Sample: blood. Here the CDR3 DNA reads TGCGCCAGCAGCTTGGCCGCGGCGGCTGAAGCTTTCTTT. This translates into CASSLAAAAEAFF.